Here is one T cell receptor beta chain with its context. Its cognate antigen is unknown. The data stem from a study of cytotoxic CD8 clonotypes in ibrutinib-treated CLL. Overall study: Included were 11 relapsed/refractory and about 14 treatment-naive patients, of whom 17 were IGHV unmutated. After median roughly 70 months, roughly 15 stayed in remission, approximately twelve progressed; responses about 24 partial, 2 complete.

The CDR3 length is 13 residues. The ends were cut back, 1 base at V and 4 bases at J, with 8 bases in the middle. CDR1 and CDR2 from the germline V gene are MNHNS and SASEGT. Method: immunoSEQ multiplex PCR; TCRdb's copy keeps in-frame clones and lacks some. This table holds some 92,000 clones, roughly four fifths found once. Study outcomes and limitations: At the start, clonality exceeded age-matched healthy donors and followed circulating CD8+ T-cell counts. Clonality was elevated at ibrutinib response and had returned toward baseline at progression.

This sequence originates from a human donor with chronic lymphocytic leukemia. The genes are TRBV6-1 and TRBJ2-7; D ambiguous. Sequencing was performed on PBMCs, taken after 24 months of ibrutinib treatment. For the CDR3, the DNA is TGTGCCAGCAGTGAAGTGCAGCTTTACGAGCAGTACTTC. Its translation: CASSEVQLYEQYF.